This T cell receptor beta chain was recorded in a study of a mutant IDH1 vaccine in newly diagnosed glioma. Study summary: Vaccination of patients was performed eight times, in weeks 1, 3, 5, 7, 11, 15, 19 and 23. Every participant had undergone radiotherapy, temozolomide, or both before, and most underwent both. Study-level results: Researchers report vaccine-induced immune responses in 93.3% of patients. There seemed to be no relation between pseudoprogression and changes in top peripheral T cell clonotypes.

Between the trimmed V and J ends, which lost 11 bases and 1 base, there was a span of 11 bases. This CDR3 is built from 13 residues. CDR1 ENHRY and CDR2 SYGVKD come from the germline V gene. This clone was counted a single time. Its cognate antigen is unknown. Time point: week 11, during vaccination. The vaccine gave 300 ug of a 20-mer mutant IDH1 peptide subcutaneously per dose. Some clones are missing from TCRdb's copy, which holds only in-frame ones; the method was immunoSEQ multiplex PCR. The table has 30,000 to 40,000 clones, over 80% seen once. The clonotype was recovered from a man aged 40-49 years with glioma. This sample comprised PBMCs, obtained from a glioma patient whose treatment included an IDH1 peptide vaccine. The chain couples TRBV10-3 to TRBJ2-2, with D uncertain. The CDR3 spells CAAGRLNTGELFF. CDR3 DNA: TGTGCCGCAGGACGTTTGAACACCGGGGAGCTGTTTTTT.